This TCR beta chain was recovered during a study of T cell responses to AZD1222 COVID-19 vaccine. Study-level points and caveats: CD4 TCRs covered the whole spike, strongest at regions 160-218 and 743-854. Within unmutated variant regions lay the reported targets of nearly half of spike-specific TCRs.

Some clones are missing from TCRdb's copy, which holds only in-frame ones; the method was immunoSEQ multiplex PCR. The data show 70,000 to 85,000 clones, about 80% seen once. The CDR3 consists of 15 residues. V lost 0 bases and J 7 bases, leaving 16 bases between the germline ends. Germline V lookup: CDR1 LNHNV, CDR2 YYDKDF (reference sequence). Concerning this clone: Its antigen is undetermined.

Pooling covered second doses at about 4 or about 12 weeks. This chain connects TRBV15 to TRBJ2-7; D unresolved. This TCR came from an adult who received the AZD1222 COVID-19 vaccine. The source material was peripheral blood, sampled 28 days after the second AZD1222 dose. CDR3 protein: CATSRDWAVLREQYF. The CDR3 region has the DNA TGTGCCACCAGCAGAGATTGGGCAGTTTTGCGGGAGCAGTACTTC.